The next 15 T cell receptor delta chains were all read from a single sample in a study of γδ T cells in repeated Plasmodium falciparum infection. Vgamma9/Vdelta2+ and Vdelta2-negative gammadelta T cells were flow-sorted from PBMC for bulk sequencing. TCRdb reprocessed the multiplex PCR reads using CATT. The sample has 90,000 or so delta-chain clones; approximately 0.96% are singletons. Sequenced input: gamma-delta T cells from blood. The source is a pool of human donors (malaria-infected and uninfected, not separated).

This clone has just a few counts. It differs at one base from a far larger clone, so likely a read error. The same CDR3 is also encoded by other DNA sequences in this sample. The rearrangement uses TRDV1 and TRDJ1; 12 bases map to TRDD3. The CDR3 is 26 amino acids. Germline V gene lookup returns CDR1 TSWWSYY and CDR2 QGS. CDR3 in DNA: TGTGCACTTGGGGAATTAGGGCCTCCTACGATTAGCTGGGGGATACGGGGGCCTTCTTACACCGATAAACTCATCTTT. Encoded protein: CALGELGPPTISWGIRGPSYTDKLIF.

Points on this clone: TCRdb records a much larger clone's protein for this DNA, with a difference at residues 10 and 20 that likely arises from a read error; the protein given is the translation of the DNA. The chain employs TRDV1 and TRDJ1, with 12 bases that match TRDD3. Looked up from germline, CDR1 is TSWWSYY and CDR2 is QGS. CDR3 size: 21 residues. CDR3 bases: TGTGCTCTTGGGGAACTAGGTAGCCTGCCTACTGGGGGATACATCCCCGATAAACTCACCTTT. Residues: CALGELGSLPTGGYIPDKLTF.

This clone occurred a few times. A much more abundant neighbour one base away suggests this may be a read error. The chain uses TRDV2 and TRDJ1; 9 nucleotides agree with TRDD3. Assignment of the J gene here rests on matching the DNA to germline, because TCRdb gives none. CDR3 length equals 20 residues. V shed 0 bases and J 5 bases; nucleotides not matched to a gene: 21. Germline V CDR1 and CDR2: GEAIGNYY, EKD. The CDR3 DNA reads TGTGCCTGTGACACCGGGACGTACTGGGGGACCCCGGATCGGCGGGATAAACTCATCTTT. It encodes CACDTGTYWGTPDRRDKLIF.

With regard to this clone: The TCRdb protein comes from a much larger clone and disagrees with this DNA's translation at residue 17, likely due to a read error; the protein given here is derived from the DNA. The J gene is TRDJ1, the V gene TRDV2, with 13 positions matching TRDD3. The J gene was not available in TCRdb and was assigned here by matching the DNA to germline segments. This CDR3 has 20 amino acids. Germline V gives CDR1 GEAIGNYY, CDR2 EKD. The CDR3 here is CACDTVQLLGDTGYTDELIF. CDR3 nucleotide sequence: TGTGCCTGTGACACCGTCCAACTACTGGGGGATACGGGGTACACCGATGAACTCATCTTT.

The table lists this clone with a few counts. The translation of this DNA and the TCRdb protein of a much larger clone differ at residue 21, probably owing to a read error; the protein shown here is translated from the DNA. No J gene was named, though the V gene is TRDV1; the D call in the table, TRDD3, was not verified against the DNA. Germline V gene sequence: CDR1 TSWWSYY, CDR2 QGS. The CDR3 is made up of 24 amino acids. DNA of the CDR3: TGTGCTCTTGGGGCCCGAAACGTAATTCCTGAGCCGGGGGATACTAGTGGGTACACCGATAACCTCATCTTT. Protein product: CALGARNVIPEPGDTSGYTDNLIF.

For this clone: The TCRdb protein, from a much larger clone, departs from this DNA's translation at residue 10, likely by read error; the protein shown derives from the DNA. This chain uses TRDV1 with TRDJ1, with 7 bases lining up with TRDD2. The J gene was not available in TCRdb and was assigned here by matching the DNA to germline segments. The CDR3 has 16 residues. V shed 2 bases and J 1 base; nucleotides not matched to a gene: 7. Germline CDR1 reads TSWWSYY; CDR2 reads QGS. This CDR3 reads CALGETSSYGTDKLIF. The CDR3 nucleotides read TGTGCTCTTGGGGAAACATCTTCCTATGGCACCGATAAACTCATCTTT.

This clone was counted between two and nine times. Since a far larger clone is one base different, this is likely a read error. Other DNA sequences in this specimen translate into the identical CDR3. The DNA for the CDR3 is TGTGCTCTTGGGGAAAATCCTACCCTCCCTTGGGTGCGTCTTACTGGGGGGTACCCACCGACCTGGGACACCCGACAGATGTTTTTC. Translated, it gives CALGENPTLPWVRLTGGYPPTWDTRQMFF. The V call is TRDV1, the J call TRDJ3; TRDD3 aligns across 8 bases. Here the J gene was assigned by germline matching of the DNA, as TCRdb has none. The V segment lost 2 bases and the J segment 2 bases; nucleotides outside the gene matches: 38. The germline V gene encodes CDR1 TSWWSYY and CDR2 QGS. The CDR3 totals 29 residues.

As for this clone: For this DNA, TCRdb reports the protein of a much larger clone, which diverges at residue 10, most likely from a read error; the protein presented here is translated directly from the DNA. This chain connects TRDV1 to TRDJ1; TRDD3 matches at 8 bases. The V gene's germline CDR1 is TSWWSYY and CDR2 QGS. The V gene end was trimmed by 1 base and the J gene end by 4 bases; junction bases not matched to a gene: 5. The CDR3 totals 15 residues. This CDR3 is CALGEPWDTHDKLIF. The CDR3 DNA reads as TGTGCTCTTGGGGAACCGTGGGATACGCACGATAAACTCATCTTT.

With regard to this clone: The TCRdb protein comes from a much larger clone and disagrees with this DNA's translation at residue 11, likely due to a read error; the protein given here is derived from the DNA. The chain uses TRDV2 and TRDJ1; 7 bases match TRDD3. TCRdb offers no J gene call, so here the DNA was matched to germline to obtain one. CDR1 GEAIGNYY and CDR2 EKD come from the germline V gene. CDR3 length: 15 amino acids. The CDR3 is CACDTLGSNTGKLIF. The CDR3 DNA reads as TGTGCCTGTGACACACTGGGGTCTAACACCGGTAAACTCATCTTT.

About this clone: For this DNA, TCRdb reports the protein of a much larger clone, which diverges at residue 3, most likely from a read error; the protein presented here is translated directly from the DNA. The J gene is TRDJ1, the V gene TRDV1; TRDD3 is a possible D gene (5 bases). The J gene is not listed in TCRdb, so it was assigned here from a DNA match to germline. This CDR3 contains 17 residues. Per the germline V gene, CDR1 is TSWWSYY and CDR2 is QGS. CDR3 region: CAFGEPRHTTNTDKLIF. The DNA of the CDR3 is TGTGCTTTTGGGGAACCTAGGCATACGACGAACACCGATAAACTCATCTTT.

This clone was observed a handful of times. CDR3 sequence: CACDTEGGSTGRGNKLIF. CDR3 in DNA: TGTGCCTGTGACACCGAAGGCGGTTCTACTGGGAGGGGGAATAAACTCATCTTT. The genes are TRDV2 and TRDJ1; tentatively, D is TRDD3 (6 bases). Since TCRdb gives no J gene, matching the DNA to germline was used here to assign it. The CDR3 consists of 18 residues. Germline values: CDR1 GEAIGNYY, CDR2 EKD. Trimming shortened V by 0 bases and J by 6 bases, and 25 bases separated the two germline ends.

This clone has only a few counts. TCRdb lists the protein of a much larger clone for this DNA, which differs at residue 6, so this is likely a read error; the protein given here is translated from the DNA itself. The V and J genes are TRDV2 and TRDJ1, with 13 nucleotides matching TRDD3. Looked up from germline, CDR1 is GEAIGNYY and CDR2 is EKD. Germline trimming cut 3 bases from V and 0 bases from J; bases unmatched to any gene: 12. CDR3 length: 19 residues. The CDR3 reads CACDPILGDTPLYTDKLIF. The CDR3 DNA reads TGTGCCTGTGACCCTATACTGGGGGATACGCCTTTGTACACCGATAAACTCATCTTT.

As to this clone: This likely came from a read error, as a far larger clone is one base away. Different DNA sequences within this sample yield the same CDR3. No J gene was named, though the V gene is TRDV1; the table names TRDD3, a call not compared with the DNA. CDR1 is TSWWSYY and CDR2 is QGS in the germline V gene. This CDR3 contains 20 residues. CDR3 protein: CALGELADLDTGGYTDKLIF. The CDR3 DNA reads as TGTGCTCTTGGGGAACTAGCAGATCTCGATACTGGGGGATACACCGATAAGCTCATCTTT.

With regard to this clone: A far larger clone is just one base off, so this is likely a read error. The same CDR3 is also encoded by other DNA sequences in this sample. The CDR3, as DNA: TGTGCTCTTGGGGCCGTTTCCCAAAAACTCATCTTC. Protein: CALGAVSQKLIF. The V gene call is TRDV1, and the J gene call is absent. The CDR3 loop spans 12 amino acids. Per germline, CDR1 TSWWSYY and CDR2 QGS.

As concerns this clone: TCRdb's protein for this DNA is that of a much larger clone and differs from the translation at residue 9, likely a read error; the protein shown is the DNA translation. This chain links TRDV1 with TRDJ1, with 9 bases lining up with TRDD3. The J gene was missing in TCRdb and was found by matching the end of the DNA to germline. This CDR3 is built from 22 residues. With V trimmed by 3 bases and J by 0 bases, 23 bases remained unmatched. CDR1 and CDR2 from the germline V gene are TSWWSYY and QGS. The CDR3 sequence is CALGETSRFWGMGIPYTDKLIF. The CDR3 DNA reads TGTGCTCTTGGGGAGACTTCCCGGTTCTGGGGGATGGGGATACCGTACACCGATAAACTCATCTTT.